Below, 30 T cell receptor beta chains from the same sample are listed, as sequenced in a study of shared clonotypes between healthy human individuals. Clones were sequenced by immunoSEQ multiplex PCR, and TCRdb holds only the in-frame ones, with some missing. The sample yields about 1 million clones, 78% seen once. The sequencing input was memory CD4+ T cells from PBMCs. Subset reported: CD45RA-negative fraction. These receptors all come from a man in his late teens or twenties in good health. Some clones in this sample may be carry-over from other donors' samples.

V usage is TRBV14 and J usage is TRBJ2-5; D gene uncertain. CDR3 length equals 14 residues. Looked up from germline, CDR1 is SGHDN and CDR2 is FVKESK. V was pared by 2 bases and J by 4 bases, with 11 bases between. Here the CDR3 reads CASSQQTTPETQYF. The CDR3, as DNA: TGTGCCAGCAGCCAACAGACCACTCCAGAGACCCAGTACTTC.

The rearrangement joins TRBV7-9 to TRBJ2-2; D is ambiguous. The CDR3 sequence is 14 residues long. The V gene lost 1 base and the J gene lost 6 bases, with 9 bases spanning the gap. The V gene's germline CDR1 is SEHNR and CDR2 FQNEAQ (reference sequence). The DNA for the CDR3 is TGTGCCAGCAGCTTAGACTTAAAAGCCGGGGAGCTGTTTTTT. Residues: CASSLDLKAGELFF.

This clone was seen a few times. The CDR3 region is CSGKNSEQFF. In DNA, the CDR3 is TGCAGTGGCAAGAACTCCGAGCAGTTCTTC. The genes are TRBV29-1 and TRBJ2-1; D not certain. The length of the CDR3 is 10 residues. Germline-derived CDR1 and CDR2 are SQVTM and ANQGSEA.

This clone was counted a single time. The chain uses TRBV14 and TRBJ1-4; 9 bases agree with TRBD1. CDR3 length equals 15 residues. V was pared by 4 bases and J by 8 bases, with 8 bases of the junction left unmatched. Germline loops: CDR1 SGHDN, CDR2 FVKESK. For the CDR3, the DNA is TGTGCCAGCAGCCGGGCCGGACAGGGGAGCGAAAAACTGTTTTTT. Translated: CASSRAGQGSEKLFF. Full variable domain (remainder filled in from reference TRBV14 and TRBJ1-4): EAGVTQFPSHSVIEKGQTVTLRCDPISGHDNLYWYRRVMGKEIKFLLHFVKESKQDESGMPNNRFLAERTGGTYSTLKVQPAELEDSGVYFCASSRAGQGSEKLFFGSGTQLSVL.

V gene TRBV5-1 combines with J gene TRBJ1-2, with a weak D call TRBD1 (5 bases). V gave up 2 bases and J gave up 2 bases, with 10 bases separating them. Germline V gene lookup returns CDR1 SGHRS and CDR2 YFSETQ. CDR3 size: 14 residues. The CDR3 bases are TGCGCCAGCAGCTTATTGTCAGGGAACTATGGCTACACCTTC. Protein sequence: CASSLLSGNYGYTF.

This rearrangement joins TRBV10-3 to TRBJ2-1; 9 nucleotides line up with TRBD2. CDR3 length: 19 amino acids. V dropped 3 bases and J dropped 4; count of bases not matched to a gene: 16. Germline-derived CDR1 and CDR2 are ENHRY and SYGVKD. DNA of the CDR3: TGTGCCATCAGTGATCCGCGGGAGGGTCCTCTTGTCGGTTACAATGAGCAGTTCTTC. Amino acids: CAISDPREGPLVGYNEQFF.

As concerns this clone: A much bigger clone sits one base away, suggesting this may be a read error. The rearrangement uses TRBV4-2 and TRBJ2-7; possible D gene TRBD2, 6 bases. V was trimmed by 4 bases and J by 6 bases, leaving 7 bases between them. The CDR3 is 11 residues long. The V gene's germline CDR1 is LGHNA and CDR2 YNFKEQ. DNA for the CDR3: TGTGCCAGCAGCCCCGGGGGCGAGCAGTACTTC. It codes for CASSPGGEQYF.

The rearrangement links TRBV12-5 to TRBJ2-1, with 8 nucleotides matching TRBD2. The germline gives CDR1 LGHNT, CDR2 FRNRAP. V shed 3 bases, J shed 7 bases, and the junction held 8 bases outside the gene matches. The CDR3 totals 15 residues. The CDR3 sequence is CASGFGAGEGNEQFF. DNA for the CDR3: TGTGCTAGTGGTTTTGGAGCGGGAGAGGGAAATGAGCAGTTCTTC.

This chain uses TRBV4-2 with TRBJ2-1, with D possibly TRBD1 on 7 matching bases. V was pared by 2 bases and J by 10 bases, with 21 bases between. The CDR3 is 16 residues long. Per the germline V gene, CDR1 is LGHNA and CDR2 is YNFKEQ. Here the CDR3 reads CASSQTAGQPNEEQFF. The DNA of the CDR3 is TGTGCCAGCAGCCAAACGGCGGGACAGCCTAACGAGGAGCAGTTCTTC.

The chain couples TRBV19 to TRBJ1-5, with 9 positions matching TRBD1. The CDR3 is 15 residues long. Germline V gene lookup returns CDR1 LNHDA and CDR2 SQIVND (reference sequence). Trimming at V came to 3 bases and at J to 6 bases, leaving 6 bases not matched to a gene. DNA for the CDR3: TGTGCCAGTAGTATCCGGGACAGGGCGGGTCAGCCCCAGCATTTT. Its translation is CASSIRDRAGQPQHF.

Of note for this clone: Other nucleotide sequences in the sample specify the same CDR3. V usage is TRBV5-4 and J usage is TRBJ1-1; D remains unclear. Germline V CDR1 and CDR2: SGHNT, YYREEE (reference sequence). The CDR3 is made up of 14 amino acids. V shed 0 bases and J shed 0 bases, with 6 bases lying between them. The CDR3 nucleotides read TGTGCCAGCAGCTTGGGTCTCCTGAACACTGAAGCTTTCTTT. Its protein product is CASSLGLLNTEAFF.

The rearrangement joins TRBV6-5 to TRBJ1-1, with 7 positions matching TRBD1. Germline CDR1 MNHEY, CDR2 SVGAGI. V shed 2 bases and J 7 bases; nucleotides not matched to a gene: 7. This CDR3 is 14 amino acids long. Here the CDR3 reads CASSYRTGTGEAFF. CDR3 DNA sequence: TGTGCCAGCAGTTACCGGACAGGAACTGGTGAAGCTTTCTTT.

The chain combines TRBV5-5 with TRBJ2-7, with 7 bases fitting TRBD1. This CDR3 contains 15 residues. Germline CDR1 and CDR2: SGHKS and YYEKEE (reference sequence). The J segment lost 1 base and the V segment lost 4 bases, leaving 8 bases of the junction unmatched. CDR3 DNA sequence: TGTGCCAGCAGCCCGCCCCCGGGACAGTCCTACGAGCAGTACTTC. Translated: CASSPPPGQSYEQYF.

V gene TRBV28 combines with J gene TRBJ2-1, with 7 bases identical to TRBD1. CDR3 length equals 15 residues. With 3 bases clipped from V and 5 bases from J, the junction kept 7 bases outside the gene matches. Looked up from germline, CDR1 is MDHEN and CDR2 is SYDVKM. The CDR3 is CASSFLRGSHNEQFF. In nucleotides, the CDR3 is TGTGCCAGCAGTTTCCTCAGGGGGTCGCACAATGAGCAGTTCTTC.

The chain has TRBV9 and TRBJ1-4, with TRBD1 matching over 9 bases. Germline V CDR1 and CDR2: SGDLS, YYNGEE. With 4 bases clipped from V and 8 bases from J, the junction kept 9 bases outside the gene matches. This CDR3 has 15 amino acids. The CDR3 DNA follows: TGTGCCAGCAGCCCGCGGACAGGGGAAGGGGAAAAACTGTTTTTT. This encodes CASSPRTGEGEKLFF.

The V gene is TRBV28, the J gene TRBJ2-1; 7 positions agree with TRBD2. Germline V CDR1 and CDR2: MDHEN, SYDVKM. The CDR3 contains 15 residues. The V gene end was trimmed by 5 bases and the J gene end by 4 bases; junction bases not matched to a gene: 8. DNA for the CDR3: TGTGCCAGCAGTAAGACTAGCCACACGTACAATGAGCAGTTCTTC. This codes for CASSKTSHTYNEQFF.

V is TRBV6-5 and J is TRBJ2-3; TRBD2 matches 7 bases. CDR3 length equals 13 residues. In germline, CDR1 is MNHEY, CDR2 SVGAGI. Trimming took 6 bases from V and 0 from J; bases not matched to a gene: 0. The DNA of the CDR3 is TGTGCCAGCAGACTAGCGAGCACAGATACGCAGTATTTT. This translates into CASRLASTDTQYF.

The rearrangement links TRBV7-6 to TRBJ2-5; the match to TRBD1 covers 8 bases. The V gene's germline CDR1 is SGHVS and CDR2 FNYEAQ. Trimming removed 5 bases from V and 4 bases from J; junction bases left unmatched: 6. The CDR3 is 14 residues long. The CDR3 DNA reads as TGTGCCAGCAGCCCAGGACAGGGACGAGAGACCCAGTACTTC. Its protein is CASSPGQGRETQYF.

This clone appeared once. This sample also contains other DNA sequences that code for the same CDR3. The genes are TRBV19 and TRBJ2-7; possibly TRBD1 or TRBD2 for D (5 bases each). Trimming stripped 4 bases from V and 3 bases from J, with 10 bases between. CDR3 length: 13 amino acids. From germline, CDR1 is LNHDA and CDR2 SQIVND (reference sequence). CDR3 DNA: TGTGCCAGTAGTACCGGGACCCACTACGAGCAGTACTTC. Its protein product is CASSTGTHYEQYF.

The CDR3 DNA reads TGTGCCAGCAGACTAGCGGCGGGGGAGCTGTTTTTT. As protein: CASRLAAGELFF. The chain employs TRBV27 and TRBJ2-2; 8 bases are shared with TRBD2. V was pared by 6 bases and J by 8 bases, with 2 bases of the junction left unmatched. The CDR3 runs 12 residues. The V gene's germline CDR1 is MNHEY and CDR2 SMNVEV (reference sequence).

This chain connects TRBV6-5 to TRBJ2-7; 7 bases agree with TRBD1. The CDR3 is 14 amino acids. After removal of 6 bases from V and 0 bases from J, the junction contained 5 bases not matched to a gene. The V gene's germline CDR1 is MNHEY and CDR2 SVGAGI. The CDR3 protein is CASSQQGSSYEQYF. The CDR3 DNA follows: TGTGCCAGCAGCCAACAGGGGAGCTCCTACGAGCAGTACTTC.

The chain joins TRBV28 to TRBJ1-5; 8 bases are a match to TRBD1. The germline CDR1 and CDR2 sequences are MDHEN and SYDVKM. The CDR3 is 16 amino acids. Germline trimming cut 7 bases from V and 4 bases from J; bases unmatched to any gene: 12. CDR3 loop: CASNPRGQGQNQPQHF. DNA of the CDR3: TGTGCCAGCAACCCCCGAGGACAGGGCCAGAATCAGCCCCAGCATTTT.

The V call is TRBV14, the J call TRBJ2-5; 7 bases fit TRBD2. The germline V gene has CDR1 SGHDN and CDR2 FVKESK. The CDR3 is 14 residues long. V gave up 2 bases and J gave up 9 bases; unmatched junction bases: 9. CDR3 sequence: CASSQFRDYNSQYF. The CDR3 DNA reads TGTGCCAGCAGCCAATTCCGGGACTATAATTCCCAGTACTTC.

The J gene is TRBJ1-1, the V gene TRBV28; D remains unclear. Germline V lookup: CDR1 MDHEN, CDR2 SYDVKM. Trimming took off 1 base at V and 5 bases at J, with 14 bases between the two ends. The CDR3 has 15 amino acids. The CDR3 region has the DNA TGTGCCAGCAGTTTATCCGCCCCCCCAACGACTGAAGCTTTCTTT. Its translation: CASSLSAPPTTEAFF.

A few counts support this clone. The CDR3 DNA sequence: TGTGCCAGCAGCCTGCTAGCGGGAGGAGGGACCGGGGAGCTGTTTTTT. Translating it yields CASSLLAGGGTGELFF. The chain combines TRBV4-2 with TRBJ2-2; 11 nucleotides match TRBD2. Germline V gives CDR1 LGHNA, CDR2 YNFKEQ. V dropped 4 bases and J dropped 5; count of bases not matched to a gene: 6. There are 16 residues in the CDR3.

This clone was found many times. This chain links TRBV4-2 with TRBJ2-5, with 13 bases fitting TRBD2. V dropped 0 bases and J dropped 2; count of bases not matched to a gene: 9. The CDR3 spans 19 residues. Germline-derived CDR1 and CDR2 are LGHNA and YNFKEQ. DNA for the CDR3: TGTGCCAGCAGCCAAGATTTACAACTAGCGGGAGGGAAACAAGAGACCCAGTACTTC. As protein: CASSQDLQLAGGKQETQYF.

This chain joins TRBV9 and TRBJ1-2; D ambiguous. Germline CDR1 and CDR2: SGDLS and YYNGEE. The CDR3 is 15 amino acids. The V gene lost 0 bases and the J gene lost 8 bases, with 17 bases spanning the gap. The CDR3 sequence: CASSVEPLEIEGYTF. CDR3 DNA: TGTGCCAGCAGCGTAGAGCCCCTCGAGATAGAAGGCTACACCTTC.

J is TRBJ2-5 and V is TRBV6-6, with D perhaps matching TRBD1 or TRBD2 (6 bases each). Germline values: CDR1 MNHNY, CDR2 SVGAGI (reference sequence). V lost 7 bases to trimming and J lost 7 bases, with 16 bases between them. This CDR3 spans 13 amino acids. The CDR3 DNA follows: TGTGCCAGCACGACAGGACTAAGTGGGACCCAGTACTTC. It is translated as CASTTGLSGTQYF.

The CDR3 region has the DNA TGCAGCGCCCTTCGGCAGGGGGCGAAGAACACCGGGGAGCTGTTTTTT. Translating gives CSALRQGAKNTGELFF. The chain recombines TRBV29-1 with TRBJ2-2; 8 bases fit TRBD1. The CDR3 consists of 16 residues. Germline values: CDR1 SQVTM, CDR2 ANQGSEA. Trimming at V came to 7 bases and at J to 1 base, leaving 11 bases not matched to a gene.

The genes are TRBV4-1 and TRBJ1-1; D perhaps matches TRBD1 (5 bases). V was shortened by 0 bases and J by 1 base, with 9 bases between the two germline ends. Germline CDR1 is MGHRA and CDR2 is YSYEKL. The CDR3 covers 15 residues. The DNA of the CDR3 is TGCGCCAGCAGCCAAGAGGGGACGGGGAACACTGAAGCTTTCTTT. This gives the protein CASSQEGTGNTEAFF.